Listed below are T cell receptor beta chains from one sample, sequenced in a study of blood T cell repertoires in COVID-19. Assay: immunoSEQ multiplex PCR; the TCRdb copy retains only in-frame clones and omits some. The sample has under 250,000 clones; around 90% are singletons. Sequenced: PBMCs or T cells enriched from blood (not recorded which). The origin of the receptors is a woman younger than 45 who had been exposed to COVID-19. Each CDR3 is given with its conserved first and last residue. A D gene is named only where the DNA matches it firmly. Rows give clone size only sometimes, using once, few, many, or a class for an expanded clone.

v_call,clone_size,j_call,d_call,cdr3_aa
TRBV28,-,TRBJ2-2,-,CASSLPRNYRLGELFF
TRBV5-6,-,TRBJ2-3,TRBD1,CASSLQDRRTDTQYF
TRBV2,-,TRBJ2-7,TRBD2,CASSEGLAGNEQYF
TRBV7-9,-,TRBJ2-2,TRBD1,CASSSKGAGGAHTGELFF
TRBV6-1,-,TRBJ2-7,-,CASSESFPYEQYF
TRBV19,once,TRBJ1-2,-,CASSMEGGVGGYTF
TRBV30,-,TRBJ1-2,-,CAWSVLRGFDYGYTF
TRBV13,-,TRBJ2-5,TRBD1,CASSSKQGVQETQYF
TRBV5-1,-,TRBJ2-3,-,CASSLATSKDTQYF
TRBV28,once,TRBJ2-1,-,CASSPPEYNEQFF
TRBV7-8,-,TRBJ2-5,-,CASSLAVDGKETQYF
TRBV28,-,TRBJ1-5,-,CASSFRGEQPQHF
TRBV4-1,-,TRBJ1-1,-,CASSQGAATEAFF
TRBV5-6,-,TRBJ2-3,-,CASSLASRHTQYF
TRBV5-1,-,TRBJ1-2,TRBD1,CASSLASRGQGYTF
TRBV5-1,-,TRBJ2-1,TRBD1,CASRPGQVAWDDNEQFF
TRBV10-2,-,TRBJ1-1,TRBD1,CASSDLRDRGSEAFF
TRBV11-2,-,TRBJ2-3,TRBD2,CASSLRASGPTQYF
TRBV6-1,-,TRBJ1-6,-,CASSELEGANSPLHF
TRBV6-1,-,TRBJ1-2,TRBD1,CASHTQTGALYGYTF
TRBV6-5,once,TRBJ2-1,-,CASSRGSRHEQFF
TRBV6-5,-,TRBJ2-7,TRBD1,CASSYRSGTGGVEQYF
TRBV4-1,once,TRBJ2-3,TRBD1,CASSQVGTGNVPDTQYF
TRBV4-1,-,TRBJ1-1,TRBD1,CASSQEGTGVAEAFF
TRBV29-1,-,TRBJ1-2,TRBD1,CSVEDPGQDGYTF
TRBV7-9,once,TRBJ1-3,-,CASSKQSPGNTIYF
TRBV21-1,-,TRBJ2-1,-,CAIAPGTRAYVEQFF
TRBV5-1,-,TRBJ1-4,TRBD1,CASSSGQGEDEKLFF
TRBV7-3,-,TRBJ2-3,-,CASSFSGSTDTQYF
TRBV5-4,-,TRBJ2-5,-,CASSPPFHGGLGETQYF
TRBV18,once,TRBJ1-1,-,CASSGSPGGTEAFF
TRBV27,-,TRBJ2-7,TRBD1,CASKLGQGAYEQYF
TRBV5-1,-,TRBJ2-3,TRBD2,CASRTSGETDTQYF
TRBV5-1,-,TRBJ2-2,TRBD2,CASSLAPGTSTGELFF
TRBV30,-,TRBJ1-3,TRBD1,CAWTKTGAVGNTIYF